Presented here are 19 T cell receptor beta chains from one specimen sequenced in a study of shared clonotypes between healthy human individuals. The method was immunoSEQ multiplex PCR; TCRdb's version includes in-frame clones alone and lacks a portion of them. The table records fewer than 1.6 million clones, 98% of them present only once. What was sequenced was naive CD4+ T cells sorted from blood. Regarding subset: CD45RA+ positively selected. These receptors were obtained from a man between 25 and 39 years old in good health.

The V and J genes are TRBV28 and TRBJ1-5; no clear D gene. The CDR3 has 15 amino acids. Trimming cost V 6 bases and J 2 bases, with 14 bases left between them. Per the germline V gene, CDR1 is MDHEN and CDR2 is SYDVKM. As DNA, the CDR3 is TGTGCCAGCAGCCCTCCCCATCAGGGCAATCAGCCCCAGCATTTT. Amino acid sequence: CASSPPHQGNQPQHF.

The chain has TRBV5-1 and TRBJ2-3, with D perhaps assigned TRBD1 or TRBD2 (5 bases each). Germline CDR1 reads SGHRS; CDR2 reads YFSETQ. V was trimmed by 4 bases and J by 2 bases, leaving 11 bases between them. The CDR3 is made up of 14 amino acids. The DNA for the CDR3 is TGCGCCAGCAGCATACTAGGGACCACAGATACGCAGTATTTT. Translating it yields CASSILGTTDTQYF.

For the CDR3, the DNA is TGTGCCAGTAGTACCGTTAGAGGCGCCTCTAACTATGGCTACACCTTC. Its protein product is CASSTVRGASNYGYTF. The J gene is TRBJ1-2, the V gene TRBV19; D uncertain. This CDR3 has 16 residues. Germline V gives CDR1 LNHDA, CDR2 SQIVND (reference sequence). V gave up 4 bases and J gave up 0 bases, with 15 bases separating them.

The CDR3, as DNA: TGTGCCAGCAGCTCGGGATCACCCCGAAACGCGGATACGCAGTATTTT. This gives the protein CASSSGSPRNADTQYF. The rearrangement links TRBV5-4 to TRBJ2-3, with a possible D match to TRBD2 (5 bases). Germline loops: CDR1 SGHNT, CDR2 YYREEE (reference sequence). The CDR3 runs 16 residues. The V end was cut by 3 bases, the J end by 6 bases, with 20 bases between.

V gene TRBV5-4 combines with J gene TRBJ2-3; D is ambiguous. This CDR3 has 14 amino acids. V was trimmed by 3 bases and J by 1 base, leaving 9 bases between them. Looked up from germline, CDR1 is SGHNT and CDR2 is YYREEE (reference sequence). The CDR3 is CASSSAIGTDTQYF. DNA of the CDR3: TGTGCCAGCAGCTCGGCCATCGGCACAGATACGCAGTATTTT.

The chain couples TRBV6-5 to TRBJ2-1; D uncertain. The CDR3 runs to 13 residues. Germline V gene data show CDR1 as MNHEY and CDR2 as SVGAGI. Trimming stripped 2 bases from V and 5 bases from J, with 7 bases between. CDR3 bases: TGTGCCAGCAGTTACCCCTTGAACAATGAGCAGTTCTTC. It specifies CASSYPLNNEQFF.

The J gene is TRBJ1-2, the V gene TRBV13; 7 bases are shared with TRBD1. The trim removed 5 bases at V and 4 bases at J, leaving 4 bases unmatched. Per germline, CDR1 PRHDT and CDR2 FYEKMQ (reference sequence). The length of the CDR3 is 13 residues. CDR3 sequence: CASSTGQTYGYTF. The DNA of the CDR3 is TGTGCCAGCAGCACGGGACAGACCTATGGCTACACCTTC.

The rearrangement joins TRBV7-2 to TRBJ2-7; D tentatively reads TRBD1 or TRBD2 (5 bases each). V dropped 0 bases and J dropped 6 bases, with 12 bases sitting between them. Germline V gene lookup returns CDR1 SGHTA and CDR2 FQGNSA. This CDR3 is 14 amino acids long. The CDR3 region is CASSLAPGAREQYF. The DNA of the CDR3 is TGTGCCAGCAGCTTAGCGCCCGGGGCACGCGAGCAGTACTTC.

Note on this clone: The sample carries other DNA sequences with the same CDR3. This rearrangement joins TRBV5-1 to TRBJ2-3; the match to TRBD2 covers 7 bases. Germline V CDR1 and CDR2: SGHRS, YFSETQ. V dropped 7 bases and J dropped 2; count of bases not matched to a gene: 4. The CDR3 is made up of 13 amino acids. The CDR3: CASSSGPTDTQYF. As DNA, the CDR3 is TGCGCCAGCTCTAGCGGCCCCACAGATACGCAGTATTTT.

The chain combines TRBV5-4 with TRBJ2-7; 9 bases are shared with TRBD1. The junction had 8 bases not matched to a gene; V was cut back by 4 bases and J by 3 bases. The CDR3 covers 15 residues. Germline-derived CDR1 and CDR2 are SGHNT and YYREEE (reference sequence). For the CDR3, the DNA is TGTGCCAGCAGCGGGGGACAGGGTGGCTTCTACGAGCAGTACTTC. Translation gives CASSGGQGGFYEQYF.

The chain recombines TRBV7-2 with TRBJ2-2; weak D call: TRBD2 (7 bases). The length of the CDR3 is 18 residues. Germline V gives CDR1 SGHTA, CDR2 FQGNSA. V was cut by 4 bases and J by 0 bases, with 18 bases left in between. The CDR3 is CASSSPRGGTANTGELFF. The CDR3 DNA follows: TGTGCCAGCAGCTCCCCCCGCGGGGGCACCGCGAACACCGGGGAGCTGTTTTTT.

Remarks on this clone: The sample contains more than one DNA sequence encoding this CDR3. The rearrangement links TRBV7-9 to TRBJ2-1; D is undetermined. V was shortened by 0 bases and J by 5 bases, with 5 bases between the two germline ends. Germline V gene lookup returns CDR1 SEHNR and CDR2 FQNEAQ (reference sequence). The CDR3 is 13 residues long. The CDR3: CASSLAGNNEQFF. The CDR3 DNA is TGTGCCAGCAGCTTAGCAGGGAACAATGAGCAGTTCTTC.

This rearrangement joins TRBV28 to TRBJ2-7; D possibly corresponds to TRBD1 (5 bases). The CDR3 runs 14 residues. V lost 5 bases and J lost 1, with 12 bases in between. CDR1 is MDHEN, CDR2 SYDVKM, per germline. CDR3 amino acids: CASSTPGNSYEQYF. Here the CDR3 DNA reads TGTGCCAGCAGTACACCAGGGAATTCCTACGAGCAGTACTTC.

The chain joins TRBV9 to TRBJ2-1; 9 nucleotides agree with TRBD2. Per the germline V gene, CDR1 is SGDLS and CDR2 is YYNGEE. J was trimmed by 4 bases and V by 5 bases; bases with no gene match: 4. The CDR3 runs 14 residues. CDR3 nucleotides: TGTGCCAGCAGTAGCGGGAGAAGGTACAATGAGCAGTTCTTC. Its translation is CASSSGRRYNEQFF.

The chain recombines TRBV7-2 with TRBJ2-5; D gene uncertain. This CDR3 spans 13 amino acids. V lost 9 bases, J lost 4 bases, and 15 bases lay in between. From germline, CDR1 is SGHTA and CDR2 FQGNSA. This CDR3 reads CASTPLWGETQYF. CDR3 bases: TGTGCCAGTACTCCGTTGTGGGGAGAGACCCAGTACTTC.

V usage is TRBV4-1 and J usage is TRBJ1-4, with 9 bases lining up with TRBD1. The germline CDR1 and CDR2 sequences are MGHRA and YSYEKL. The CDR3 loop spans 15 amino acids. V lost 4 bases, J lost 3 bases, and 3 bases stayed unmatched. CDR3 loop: CASSPTGGPNEKLFF. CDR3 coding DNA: TGCGCCAGCAGCCCAACAGGGGGCCCTAATGAAAAACTGTTTTTT.

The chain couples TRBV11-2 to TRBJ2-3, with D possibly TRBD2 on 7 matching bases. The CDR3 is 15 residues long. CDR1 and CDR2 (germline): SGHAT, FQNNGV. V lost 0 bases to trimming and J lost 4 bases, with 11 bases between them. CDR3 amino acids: CASSLDGGAADTQYF. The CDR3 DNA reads TGTGCCAGCAGCTTAGATGGGGGGGCTGCAGATACGCAGTATTTT.

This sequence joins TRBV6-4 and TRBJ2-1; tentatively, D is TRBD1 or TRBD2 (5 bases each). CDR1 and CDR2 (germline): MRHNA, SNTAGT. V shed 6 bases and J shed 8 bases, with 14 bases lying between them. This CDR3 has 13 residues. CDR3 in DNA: TGTGCCAGCAGCCCCGGGGCTTGGGATGAGCAGTTCTTC. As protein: CASSPGAWDEQFF.

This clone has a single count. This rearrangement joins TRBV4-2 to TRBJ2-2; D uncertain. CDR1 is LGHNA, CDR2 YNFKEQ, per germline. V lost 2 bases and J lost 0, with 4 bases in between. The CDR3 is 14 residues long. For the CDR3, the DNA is TGTGCCAGCAGCCAACAGACGAACACCGGGGAGCTGTTTTTT. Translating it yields CASSQQTNTGELFF.